One sample yielded the 22 T cell receptor beta chains listed below, sequenced in a study of Ad26.COV2.S vaccination and SARS-CoV-2 variants. As for treatment: roughly 19 received Ad26.COV2.S at low or high dose, single or two shots; 5 received placebo; per-sample allocation not given. Sampling took place 63 days after the first vaccine or placebo injection. The table came from immunoSEQ multiplex PCR; TCRdb's copy has only in-frame clones and leaves some out. The sample carries about 480,000 clones, around nine tenths recorded once. This specimen consisted of peripheral blood, obtained in a trial of Ad26.COV2.S vaccine versus placebo. The source of these receptors is a person aged 18 to 65 who received the Ad26.COV2.S COVID-19 vaccine or a placebo.

The sample holds a few counts of this clone. The CDR3 is CASSDLEENYGYTF. The CDR3, as DNA: TGTGCCAGCAGTGATTTAGAGGAAAACTATGGCTACACCTTC. The chain links TRBV2 to TRBJ1-2; D gene uncertain. Between the trimmed V and J ends, which lost 3 bases and 2 bases, there was a span of 10 bases. This CDR3 is built from 14 residues. CDR1 and CDR2 from the germline V gene are SNHLY and FYNNEI.

The chain uses TRBV2 and TRBJ2-1; 9 bases are shared with TRBD2. Trimming cost V 5 bases and J 7 bases; bases outside gene matches: 9. CDR1 is SNHLY and CDR2 is FYNNEI in the germline V gene. This CDR3 is 15 amino acids long. The CDR3 region has the DNA TGTGCCAGCAGTAATAGCGGGAGAGGCAGTAATGAGCAGTTCTTC. Its protein product is CASSNSGRGSNEQFF.

The sample holds a few counts of this clone. The chain carries TRBV19 and TRBJ2-5, with 8 bases identical to TRBD2. The CDR3 has 14 residues. The germline CDR1 and CDR2 sequences are LNHDA and SQIVND (reference sequence). After removal of 3 bases from V and 5 bases from J, the junction contained 5 bases not matched to a gene. The CDR3 is CASSMGPGGETQYF. In DNA form, the CDR3 reads TGTGCCAGTAGTATGGGGCCGGGGGGGGAGACCCAGTACTTC.

The rearrangement links TRBV9 to TRBJ1-2, with TRBD1 matching 7 bases. Germline loops: CDR1 SGDLS, CDR2 YYNGEE. CDR3 length: 12 amino acids. Trimming took 6 bases from V and 13 from J; bases not matched to a gene: 12. For the CDR3, the DNA is TGTGCCAGCACCGGTGGGGCCAGGGGGATCACCTTC. It translates to CASTGGARGITF.

This chain links TRBV5-8 with TRBJ2-6, with a possible D match to TRBD1 (6 bases). The CDR3 contains 15 residues. Germline CDR1 is SGHTS and CDR2 is YDEGEE. Trimming removed 4 bases from V and 0 bases from J, with 8 bases in between. CDR3 nucleotide sequence: TGTGCCAGCAGCCTGGACAGCTCTGGGGCCAACGTCCTGACTTTC. This codes for CASSLDSSGANVLTF. Looking up the rest from reference TRBV5-8 and TRBJ2-6 gives the full variable domain: EAGVTQSPTHLIKTRGQQATLRCSPISGHTSVYWYQQALGLGLQFLLWYDEGEERNRGNFPPRFSGRQFPNYSSELNVNALELEDSALYLCASSLDSSGANVLTFGAGSRLTVL.

This clone was found once. The chain couples TRBV7-3 to TRBJ2-1; maybe TRBD2 (6 bases). Looked up from germline, CDR1 is SGHTA and CDR2 is FQGTGA. V gave up 1 base and J gave up 12 bases, with 13 bases separating them. The CDR3 spans 13 residues. CDR3 DNA sequence: TGTGCCAGCAGCTTAAGCGGCGCGGGACTGCAGTTCTTC. Translation: CASSLSGAGLQFF.

The V call is TRBV6-5, the J call TRBJ1-2; D unresolved. Germline CDR1 is MNHEY and CDR2 is SVGAGI. The CDR3 has 13 amino acids. The V end was cut by 2 bases, the J end by 4 bases, with 8 bases between. The CDR3 nucleotides are TGTGCCAGCAGTTACACCGGGTTCTATGGCTACACCTTC. This codes for CASSYTGFYGYTF.

The chain uses TRBV20-1 and TRBJ2-7; D is unresolved. The V gene's germline CDR1 is DFQATT and CDR2 SNEGSKA (reference sequence). This CDR3 has 14 residues. With 3 bases removed from V and 3 bases from J, the gap between germline ends came to 15 bases. This chain's CDR3 is CSASLGPIHYEQYF. As DNA, the CDR3 is TGCAGTGCTAGTCTAGGCCCGATCCACTACGAGCAGTACTTC.

This clone was found a few times. The chain has TRBV11-2 and TRBJ2-7; a possible D gene is TRBD2 (6 bases). V was trimmed by 1 base and J by 2 bases, leaving 12 bases between them. This CDR3 is 15 amino acids long. Germline V gene lookup returns CDR1 SGHAT and CDR2 FQNNGV. CDR3 in DNA: TGTGCCAGCAGCTTAGGCGTTGGGAGGACCTACGAGCAGTACTTC. Translating it yields CASSLGVGRTYEQYF. The full variable domain, with the rest looked up from reference TRBV11-2 and TRBJ2-7, is EAGVAQSPRYKIIEKRQSVAFWCNPISGHATLYWYQQILGQGPKLLIQFQNNGVVDDSQLPKDRFSAERLKGVDSTLKIQPAKLEDSAVYLCASSLGVGRTYEQYFGPGTRLTVT.

CDR3 region: CSASETWSNEQFF. The CDR3 bases are TGCAGTGCTAGTGAGACTTGGAGCAATGAGCAGTTCTTC. The chain couples TRBV20-1 to TRBJ2-1; D is unresolved. V was clipped by 3 bases and J by 6 bases, with 12 bases between them. CDR1 and CDR2 from the germline V gene are DFQATT and SNEGSKA (reference sequence). The CDR3 totals 13 residues.

This chain links TRBV12-3 or TRBV12-4 with TRBJ2-3; the D is unclear. The V gene lost 1 base and the J gene lost 10 bases, with 6 bases spanning the gap. This CDR3 contains 11 residues. CDR3 loop: CASSLGGSQYF. CDR3 in DNA: TGTGCCAGCAGTTTAGGGGGTTCGCAGTATTTT.

The sample holds a few counts of this clone. The rearrangement joins TRBV7-8 to TRBJ2-1; tentative D call: TRBD2 (5 bases). CDR3 length equals 15 residues. V was shortened by 0 bases and J by 7 bases, with 13 bases between the two germline ends. The germline gives CDR1 SGHVS, CDR2 FQNEAQ. CDR3 region: CASSLAGARRNEQFF. The CDR3 nucleotides are TGTGCCAGCAGCTTAGCGGGAGCGAGGAGGAATGAGCAGTTCTTC.

The chain is built from TRBV18 and TRBJ1-1; TRBD1 agrees at 12 bases. Germline CDR1 and CDR2: KGHSH and LQKENI. With V trimmed by 8 bases and J by 10 bases, 11 bases remained unmatched. This CDR3 has 14 residues. The CDR3, as DNA: TGTGCCAGCACCGGGACAGGGGGCCCATGGACAGCTTTCTTT. This sequence encodes CASTGTGGPWTAFF.

The J gene is TRBJ1-4, the V gene TRBV30, with TRBD1 as a possible D gene (6 bases). V was clipped by 5 bases and J by 7 bases, with 26 bases between them. The CDR3 sequence is 17 residues long. CDR1 is GTSNPN, CDR2 SVGIG, per germline (reference sequence). CDR3 in amino acids: CAWGGQRSGRRGEKLFF. CDR3 bases: TGTGCCTGGGGAGGACAGCGTTCCGGCCGAAGAGGTGAAAAACTGTTTTTT. Using reference TRBV30 and TRBJ1-4 for the parts outside the CDR3, the full variable domain is SQTIHQWPATLVQPVGSPLSLECTVEGTSNPNLYWYRQAAGRGLQLLFYSVGIGQISSEVPQNLSASRPQDRQFILSSKKLLLSDSGFYLCAWGGQRSGRRGEKLFFGSGTQLSVL.

The chain uses TRBV29-1 and TRBJ2-7; 9 bases match TRBD1. After removal of 4 bases from V and 6 bases from J, the junction contained 10 bases not matched to a gene. The germline CDR1 and CDR2 sequences are SQVTM and ANQGSEA. The CDR3 runs 14 residues. CDR3 in amino acids: CSVVLGTGIIEQYF. CDR3 sequence (DNA): TGCAGCGTTGTGTTGGGGACAGGGATCATCGAGCAGTACTTC.

J is TRBJ2-2 and V is TRBV7-8; D is unclear. Germline V gene lookup returns CDR1 SGHVS and CDR2 FQNEAQ. This CDR3 comprises 15 residues. The V end lost 1 base, the J end lost 5 bases, and 11 bases lay between the germline ends. The CDR3 DNA reads TGTGCCAGCAGCTTAGGGGAAAACCCGACCGGGGAGCTGTTTTTT. Translated: CASSLGENPTGELFF.

The chain links TRBV19 to TRBJ1-1; D gene unclear. The germline V and J ends were trimmed by 3 bases and 1 base, with 6 bases remaining between them. CDR3 size: 13 residues. Per the germline V gene, CDR1 is LNHDA and CDR2 is SQIVND (reference sequence). The CDR3 here is CASSIHPNTEAFF. CDR3 coding DNA: TGTGCCAGTAGTATCCACCCGAACACTGAAGCTTTCTTT.

V gene TRBV5-1 combines with J gene TRBJ2-3; D might be TRBD1 (5 bases). V was trimmed by 5 bases and J by 0 bases, leaving 10 bases between them. The CDR3 spans 14 residues. The V gene's germline CDR1 is SGHRS and CDR2 YFSETQ. CDR3 sequence: CASSFDSSTDTQYF. The CDR3 DNA reads as TGCGCCAGCAGTTTTGACAGCAGCACAGATACGCAGTATTTT.

This rearrangement joins TRBV6-6 to TRBJ1-4; D is ambiguous. This CDR3 has 15 amino acids. Germline V gene data show CDR1 as MNHNY and CDR2 as SVGAGI (reference sequence). Trimming pared 0 bases from V and 8 bases from J, leaving 13 bases between. The chain's CDR3 is CASSYSVLKREKLFF. CDR3 sequence (DNA): TGTGCCAGCAGTTACTCAGTCCTCAAACGGGAAAAACTGTTTTTT.

The chain employs TRBV2 and TRBJ2-2; TRBD1 agrees at 7 bases. With 0 bases clipped from V and 3 bases from J, the junction kept 7 bases outside the gene matches. The germline V gene has CDR1 SNHLY and CDR2 FYNNEI. The CDR3 runs 17 residues. CDR3 nucleotides: TGTGCCAGCAGTGAAGCCCGACAGGGTGCCCACACCGGGGAGCTGTTTTTT. It is translated as CASSEARQGAHTGELFF.

This chain connects TRBV9 to TRBJ2-7; 10 nucleotides align to TRBD2. Per germline, CDR1 SGDLS and CDR2 YYNGEE. V lost 0 bases to trimming and J lost 5 bases; unmatched junction nucleotides: 5. The CDR3 contains 15 residues. The chain's CDR3 is CASSVDSGRWDEQYF. CDR3 nucleotide sequence: TGTGCCAGCAGCGTAGATAGCGGGAGGTGGGACGAGCAGTACTTC.

The chain uses TRBV27 and TRBJ2-1, with a possible D match to TRBD2 (6 bases). V was cut by 6 bases and J by 8 bases, with 26 bases left in between. The CDR3 covers 17 residues. Germline CDR1 is MNHEY and CDR2 is SMNVEV (reference sequence). The CDR3 sequence is CASSRRWEASAPYEQFF. Here the CDR3 DNA reads TGTGCCAGCAGCCGAAGATGGGAGGCATCCGCCCCCTATGAGCAGTTCTTC.